A selection of T cell receptor beta chains follows, all from one sample in a study of CD8 T cells in ankylosing spondylitis. One entry per CDR3 protein, called by TCRdb with MiXCR from the 5' RACE reads. The sample consists of under 120,000 distinct CDR3 sequences, approximately 25% of them appearing once. Sample: synovial fluid, either unsorted or a sorted T cell fraction (not recorded which). The receptors derive from a male donor with ankylosing spondylitis. Both conserved end residues are part of each CDR3. Each record gives: D gene, clone size, J gene, V gene, CDR3 DNA, CDR3 protein. The D gene is left open where the match is weak. A row's size may be missing; if present it is once, few, many or a size class.

d_call: TRBD1
clone_size: few
j_call: TRBJ2-7
v_call: TRBV2
cdr3_nt: TGTGCCAGCAGTGAAAGGCCAGGGGGAAGATACGAGCAGTACTTC
cdr3_aa: CASSERPGGRYEQYF

d_call: .
clone_size: few
j_call: TRBJ2-3
v_call: TRBV20-1
cdr3_nt: TGCAGTGCTAGTAATTTTGGGGCAGGGAAGGCAGATACGCAGTATTTT
cdr3_aa: CSASNFGAGKADTQYF

d_call: .
clone_size: few
j_call: TRBJ2-2
v_call: TRBV4-2
cdr3_nt: TGTGCCAGCAGCCAAGACCCTCCTCAGACCACCGGGGAGCTGTTTTTT
cdr3_aa: CASSQDPPQTTGELFF

d_call: .
clone_size: .
j_call: TRBJ2-6
v_call: TRBV10-2
cdr3_nt: TGCGCCAGCAGGGTCCGCGAGGGCACTGGGGCCAACGTCCTGACTTTC
cdr3_aa: CASRVREGTGANVLTF

d_call: .
clone_size: .
j_call: TRBJ1-2
v_call: TRBV20-1
cdr3_nt: TGCAGTGCTAGAATCGGGGACTATGGCTACACCTTC
cdr3_aa: CSARIGDYGYTF

d_call: .
clone_size: few
j_call: TRBJ2-7
v_call: TRBV19
cdr3_nt: TGTGCCAGTAGTCAATCCCGCTACGAGCAGTACTTC
cdr3_aa: CASSQSRYEQYF

d_call: .
clone_size: .
j_call: TRBJ1-1
v_call: TRBV28
cdr3_nt: TGTGCCAGCACCCCAGGGGTTTTGACTGAAGTTTTCTTT
cdr3_aa: CASTPGVLTEVFF

d_call: .
clone_size: .
j_call: TRBJ2-5
v_call: TRBV12-3/TRBV12-4
cdr3_nt: TGTGCCAGCAGTTTTGCCCATGCGGAGACCCAGTACTTC
cdr3_aa: CASSFAHAETQYF

d_call: .
clone_size: few
j_call: TRBJ2-6
v_call: TRBV5-1
cdr3_nt: TGCGCCAGCGGCCAAGTGGGTGCCTCTGGGGCCAACGTCCTGACTTTC
cdr3_aa: CASGQVGASGANVLTF

d_call: .
clone_size: .
j_call: TRBJ2-2
v_call: TRBV7-2
cdr3_nt: TGTGCCAGCAGCTTAGGTTGGCCTCAGGAGCTGTTTTTT
cdr3_aa: CASSLGWPQELFF

d_call: .
clone_size: .
j_call: TRBJ2-1
v_call: TRBV27
cdr3_nt: TGTGCCAGCAGTCGTGACTCGGGGACTGAGCAGTTCTTC
cdr3_aa: CASSRDSGTEQFF

d_call: TRBD2
clone_size: many
j_call: TRBJ2-1
v_call: TRBV20-1
cdr3_nt: TGCAGTGCTAGATCTCGGGGACTAGCCTCCTACAATGAGCAGTTCTTC
cdr3_aa: CSARSRGLASYNEQFF

d_call: TRBD1
clone_size: few
j_call: TRBJ2-5
v_call: TRBV20-1
cdr3_nt: TGCAGTGCTAGGAACCCGACAGGGTTAGGAGAGACCCAGTACTTC
cdr3_aa: CSARNPTGLGETQYF

d_call: .
clone_size: .
j_call: TRBJ1-4
v_call: TRBV20-1
cdr3_nt: TGCAGTGCTAGACATGAACAGGGCAATGAAAAACTGTTTTTT
cdr3_aa: CSARHEQGNEKLFF

d_call: .
clone_size: few
j_call: TRBJ1-1
v_call: TRBV6-6
cdr3_nt: TGTGCCAGCACCCCTGGCGGGGAAGCTGAAGCTTTCTTT
cdr3_aa: CASTPGGEAEAFF

d_call: .
clone_size: many
j_call: TRBJ2-5
v_call: TRBV2
cdr3_nt: TGTGCCAGCAGTGAAGCGCTTCTTCCGGCGGTATCGGAGACCCAGTACTTC
cdr3_aa: CASSEALLPAVSETQYF

d_call: .
clone_size: many
j_call: TRBJ1-1
v_call: TRBV14
cdr3_nt: TGTGCCAGCAGCCTTTCTCGACGGGGCAGGACTGAAGCTTTCTTT
cdr3_aa: CASSLSRRGRTEAFF

d_call: .
clone_size: many
j_call: TRBJ2-3
v_call: TRBV14
cdr3_nt: TGTGCCAGCAGCCAAGTAGGGACCCCCAATTGGGCGGATACGCAGTATTTT
cdr3_aa: CASSQVGTPNWADTQYF

d_call: .
clone_size: many
j_call: TRBJ1-6
v_call: TRBV28
cdr3_nt: TGTGCCACCAAATCAGGATCCTACTCACCCCTCCACTTT
cdr3_aa: CATKSGSYSPLHF

d_call: .
clone_size: .
j_call: TRBJ2-2
v_call: TRBV20-1
cdr3_nt: TGCAGTGCTAGGAAGACAGGCACGAACACCGGGGAGCTGTTTTTT
cdr3_aa: CSARKTGTNTGELFF

d_call: .
clone_size: .
j_call: TRBJ2-7
v_call: TRBV7-9
cdr3_nt: TGTGCCAGCCTACGGGGTACCGACGAGCAGTACTTC
cdr3_aa: CASLRGTDEQYF

d_call: TRBD2
clone_size: .
j_call: TRBJ2-1
v_call: TRBV5-4
cdr3_nt: TGTGCCAGCAGCTTTCTAGCGGGAGACTACAATGAGCAGTTCTTC
cdr3_aa: CASSFLAGDYNEQFF

d_call: TRBD2
clone_size: many
j_call: TRBJ2-1
v_call: TRBV12-3/TRBV12-4
cdr3_nt: TGTGCCAGCAGTCCGGGGCGGCTAGCGGGAGGGAATGAGCAGTTCTTC
cdr3_aa: CASSPGRLAGGNEQFF

d_call: .
clone_size: few
j_call: TRBJ1-1
v_call: TRBV5-1
cdr3_nt: TGCGCCAGCAGCCCCCGTAATGGGGCATCTTTGAAGGCTTTCTTT
cdr3_aa: CASSPRNGASLKAFF

d_call: .
clone_size: many
j_call: TRBJ1-1
v_call: TRBV7-6
cdr3_nt: TGTGCCAGCAGCGCCGAACCCGGGAAAGAAGCTTTCTTT
cdr3_aa: CASSAEPGKEAFF

d_call: TRBD1
clone_size: many
j_call: TRBJ2-1
v_call: TRBV7-2
cdr3_nt: TGTGCCAGCAGCTTGACGACAGGGAGAAATGAGCAGTTCTTC
cdr3_aa: CASSLTTGRNEQFF

d_call: TRBD2
clone_size: .
j_call: TRBJ2-1
v_call: TRBV20-1
cdr3_nt: TGCAGTGCTAGAGATGATGGACTAGCAGATGAGCAGTTCTTC
cdr3_aa: CSARDDGLADEQFF

d_call: .
clone_size: few
j_call: TRBJ2-7
v_call: TRBV30
cdr3_nt: TGTGCCTGGAGTGTAGGGGCCAGCTACGAGCAGTACTTC
cdr3_aa: CAWSVGASYEQYF

d_call: TRBD1
clone_size: .
j_call: TRBJ2-3
v_call: TRBV2
cdr3_nt: TGTGCCAGCAGTCGCGACAGGGGACCAGATACGCAGTATTTT
cdr3_aa: CASSRDRGPDTQYF

d_call: TRBD1
clone_size: .
j_call: TRBJ2-1
v_call: TRBV20-1
cdr3_nt: TGCAGTGCTCCGCCAGGGGGTAGGAACAATGAGCAGTTCTTC
cdr3_aa: CSAPPGGRNNEQFF

d_call: .
clone_size: few
j_call: TRBJ1-5
v_call: TRBV7-6
cdr3_nt: TGTGCCAGCAGCCGGGGGGGCGACCAGCCCCAGCATTTT
cdr3_aa: CASSRGGDQPQHF